Presented here are 12 T cell receptor beta chains from one specimen sequenced in a study of T cell repertoires in ileal Crohn's disease. Here immunoSEQ multiplex PCR was the method, and the copy in TCRdb shows in-frame clones only, minus some. The sample records some 27,000 clones, about 80% being singletons. The sample consisted of ileal tissue. The receptors were gathered from an adult with Crohn's disease.

This clone was seen only a few times. The rearrangement links TRBV5-1 to TRBJ2-3; the match to TRBD1 covers 7 bases. The V gene's germline CDR1 is SGHRS and CDR2 YFSETQ. J was trimmed by 6 bases and V by 4 bases; bases with no gene match: 5. This CDR3 has 13 residues. The CDR3 is CASSDRVSDTQYF. DNA for the CDR3: TGCGCCAGCAGCGACAGGGTATCGGATACGCAGTATTTT.

This sequence joins TRBV27 and TRBJ2-1; the match to TRBD2 covers 11 bases. The J segment lost 4 bases and the V segment lost 3 bases, leaving 5 bases of the junction unmatched. The CDR3 is 16 amino acids. Germline CDR1 is MNHEY and CDR2 is SMNVEV (reference sequence). CDR3 in DNA: TGTGCCAGCAGTTTTCCTGGGACTAGCGGTTACAATGAGCAGTTCTTC. Its translation: CASSFPGTSGYNEQFF.

Points on this clone: The sample contains more than one DNA sequence encoding this CDR3. J is TRBJ2-7 and V is TRBV11-1; TRBD2 matches 9 bases. In germline, CDR1 is SGHAT, CDR2 FQDESV (reference sequence). V gave up 0 bases and J gave up 2 bases; unmatched junction bases: 2. The CDR3 loop spans 15 amino acids. The CDR3 nucleotides read TGTGCCAGCAGCTTAGCGGCGGGGGGGCCCTACGAGCAGTACTTC. This codes for CASSLAAGGPYEQYF.

The CDR3 sequence: CASRGRGRGTNEKLFF. The DNA for the CDR3 is TGTGCCAGCCGCGGCAGGGGGCGCGGAACTAATGAAAAACTGTTTTTT. J is TRBJ1-4 and V is TRBV27; TRBD1 agrees at 8 bases. Germline assignment: CDR1 MNHEY and CDR2 SMNVEV (reference sequence). Trimming took 8 bases from V and 1 from J; bases not matched to a gene: 9. The CDR3 has 16 residues. Combining the CDR3 with reference TRBV27 and TRBJ1-4 gives the whole variable domain EAQVTQNPRYLITVTGKKLTVTCSQNMNHEYMSWYRQDPGLGLRQIYYSMNVEVTDKGDVPEGYKVSRKEKRNFPLILESPSPNQTSLYFCASRGRGRGTNEKLFFGSGTQLSVL.

This clone has just a few counts. The chain combines TRBV13 with TRBJ2-7; a weak D match, TRBD2 (5 bases). This CDR3 is 14 amino acids long. Germline V gene sequence: CDR1 PRHDT, CDR2 FYEKMQ (reference sequence). CDR3: CAPGWESLSYEQYF. In DNA, the CDR3 is TGTGCTCCCGGTTGGGAGTCTCTTAGCTACGAGCAGTACTTC.

This chain uses TRBV19 with TRBJ2-7, with D possibly TRBD1 on 6 matching bases. The length of the CDR3 is 13 residues. V lost 5 bases and J lost 3, with 11 bases in between. CDR1 is LNHDA and CDR2 is SQIVND in the germline V gene (reference sequence). CDR3 DNA sequence: TGTGCCAGTAGTTCAAGGACAGACTACGAGCAGTACTTC. It yields the protein CASSSRTDYEQYF.

The chain is built from TRBV30 and TRBJ2-3, with TRBD2 identical over 7 bases. The trim removed 3 bases at V and 1 base at J, leaving 7 bases unmatched. Germline assignment: CDR1 GTSNPN and CDR2 SVGIG (reference sequence). CDR3 length: 15 amino acids. CDR3 nucleotide sequence: TGTGCCTGGAGAGCCCGGGACTACGGCACAGATACGCAGTATTTT. It encodes CAWRARDYGTDTQYF.

The chain links TRBV5-6 to TRBJ2-5, with D maybe TRBD1 (5 bases). The length of the CDR3 is 14 residues. Germline CDR1 and CDR2: SGHDT and YYEEEE. V was pared by 0 bases and J by 3 bases, with 9 bases between. CDR3 amino acids: CASSLGGREETQYF. The CDR3 DNA follows: TGTGCCAGCAGCTTGGGGGGCAGGGAAGAGACCCAGTACTTC.

The J gene is TRBJ1-2, the V gene TRBV6-6; TRBD1 aligns across 9 bases. CDR1 and CDR2 from the germline V gene are MNHNY and SVGAGI (reference sequence). The J segment lost 8 bases and the V segment lost 6 bases, leaving 10 bases of the junction unmatched. CDR3 size: 14 residues. This CDR3 is CASREQGAGGGYTF. The CDR3 DNA is TGTGCCAGCAGGGAACAGGGGGCTGGAGGGGGCTACACCTTC.

This chain joins TRBV30 and TRBJ1-2; 7 nucleotides agree with TRBD1. With 3 bases clipped from V and 9 bases from J, the junction kept 7 bases outside the gene matches. The V gene's germline CDR1 is GTSNPN and CDR2 SVGIG (reference sequence). This CDR3 has 12 residues. CDR3 protein: CAWRQYRGSYTF. The CDR3 DNA is TGTGCCTGGAGGCAGTACAGGGGAAGCTACACCTTC.

The chain carries TRBV14 and TRBJ2-3; possible D gene TRBD2, 5 bases. The V and J ends lost 0 bases and 1 base respectively, with 11 bases between them. This CDR3 spans 16 amino acids. The germline gives CDR1 SGHDN, CDR2 FVKESK. The CDR3, as DNA: TGTGCCAGCAGCCAAGATTCCGGGGTGGGCACAGATACGCAGTATTTT. Amino acids: CASSQDSGVGTDTQYF.

CDR3 protein: CASSIGGTYDYEQYF. The CDR3 DNA follows: TGTGCCAGTAGTATCGGCGGGACCTACGACTACGAGCAGTACTTC. The J gene is TRBJ2-7, the V gene TRBV19, with D tentatively TRBD2 (6 bases). Per germline, CDR1 LNHDA and CDR2 SQIVND (reference sequence). The CDR3 runs 15 residues. V was trimmed by 3 bases and J by 3 bases, leaving 15 bases between them.